These 21 T cell receptor beta chains were sequenced from one sample in a study of human thymus T cells. Libraries were prepared by immunoSEQ multiplex PCR; TCRdb keeps only in-frame clonotypes and omits some of them. There are more than 45,000 clones in the sample; approximately 95% occur only once, and 5.5% to 7% lies in the top ten. Input material: blood. Source of these receptors: a boy under three years old with a congenital heart defect but otherwise immunologically healthy.

The CDR3 coding sequence is TGTGCCATCAGTGAGCGGACCCCCTACGAGCAGTACTTC. Translation: CAISERTPYEQYF. V is TRBV10-3 and J is TRBJ2-7; D uncertain. Looked up from germline, CDR1 is ENHRY and CDR2 is SYGVKD. CDR3 size: 13 residues. Trimming shortened V by 2 bases and J by 2 bases, and 7 bases separated the two germline ends.

The J gene is TRBJ1-1, the V gene TRBV12-5; D possibly corresponds to TRBD1 (5 bases). CDR1 is LGHNT and CDR2 is FRNRAP in the germline V gene. The CDR3 is 16 amino acids. The ends were cut back, 0 bases at V and 6 bases at J, with 17 bases in the middle. The CDR3 spells CASGLVGGALGPEAFF. CDR3 nucleotides: TGTGCTAGTGGTTTGGTAGGAGGGGCGCTGGGACCTGAAGCTTTCTTT. Based on the CDR3 plus reference TRBV12-5 and TRBJ1-1, the full variable domain is DARVTQTPRHKVTEMGQEVTMRCQPILGHNTVFWYRQTMMQGLELLAYFRNRAPLDDSGMPKDRFSAEMPDATLATLKIQPSEPRDSAVYFCASGLVGGALGPEAFFGQGTRLTVV.

V usage is TRBV9 and J usage is TRBJ2-1, with 8 bases matching TRBD2. Germline V gene lookup returns CDR1 SGDLS and CDR2 YYNGEE. The V and J ends lost 0 bases and 5 bases, in that order; junction bases with no gene match: 7. The CDR3 length is 16 residues. CDR3 DNA sequence: TGTGCCAGCAGCGTAGTCGGCGGGGGGCCCAACAATGAGCAGTTCTTC. Translation: CASSVVGGGPNNEQFF.

The chain couples TRBV28 to TRBJ2-2; D unresolved. Germline V gene sequence: CDR1 MDHEN, CDR2 SYDVKM. V dropped 5 bases and J dropped 7 bases, with 11 bases sitting between them. The CDR3 has 13 amino acids. CDR3 amino acids: CASSPWGGGELFF. The CDR3 DNA is TGTGCCAGCAGTCCTTGGGGTGGCGGGGAGCTGTTTTTT.

This chain joins TRBV27 and TRBJ2-5; 9 bases agree with TRBD1. The length of the CDR3 is 14 residues. Losses at the gene ends were 4 bases for V and 5 bases for J; bases not matched to a gene: 5. Germline V CDR1 and CDR2: MNHEY, SMNVEV (reference sequence). CDR3 in DNA: TGTGCCAGCAGTTCCTACAGGGGGCGCGAGACCCAGTACTTC. Translating gives CASSSYRGRETQYF.

The rearrangement links TRBV28 to TRBJ1-1; D unclear. The V and J ends lost 5 bases and 0 bases respectively, with 10 bases between them. The CDR3 is 14 residues long. CDR1 and CDR2 (germline): MDHEN, SYDVKM. CDR3 in DNA: TGTGCCAGCAGTCGTGAAGACCTGAACACTGAAGCTTTCTTT. The encoded protein is CASSREDLNTEAFF.

The chain employs TRBV5-6 and TRBJ2-3, with 8 bases that match TRBD2. Germline CDR1 is SGHDT and CDR2 is YYEEEE. With V trimmed by 6 bases and J by 0 bases, 9 bases remained unmatched. The CDR3 extends over 16 amino acids. CDR3 loop: CASTFGGGPSTDTQYF. Written as DNA, the CDR3 is TGTGCCAGCACCTTCGGGGGGGGGCCAAGCACAGATACGCAGTATTTT.

The V call is TRBV5-1, the J call TRBJ1-1, with D tentatively TRBD1 (6 bases). Germline V CDR1 and CDR2: SGHRS, YFSETQ. This CDR3 has 13 amino acids. V shed 0 bases and J shed 10 bases, with 13 bases lying between them. CDR3 nucleotides: TGCGCCAGCAGCTTGGATGGTAGGGGGTTAGCTTTCTTT. This codes for CASSLDGRGLAFF.

The genes are TRBV19 and TRBJ2-4, with TRBD1 matching 7 bases. The CDR3 runs 14 residues. CDR1 and CDR2 from the germline V gene are LNHDA and SQIVND (reference sequence). V dropped 4 bases and J dropped 2; count of bases not matched to a gene: 2. The CDR3 sequence is CASSKGGTKNIQYF. For the CDR3, the DNA is TGTGCCAGTAGTAAAGGGGGCACCAAAAACATTCAGTACTTC.

The chain recombines TRBV9 with TRBJ2-7, with unresolved D. The germline V gene encodes CDR1 SGDLS and CDR2 YYNGEE. The CDR3 spans 11 residues. Trimming removed 0 bases from V and 5 bases from J, with 3 bases in between. CDR3 region: CASSVGHEQYF. CDR3 coding DNA: TGTGCCAGCAGCGTAGGTCACGAGCAGTACTTC.

This chain joins TRBV7-2 and TRBJ1-5; D not certain. The CDR3 has 13 residues. V was cut by 5 bases and J by 5 bases, with 10 bases left in between. Germline CDR1 and CDR2: SGHTA and FQGNSA. This chain's CDR3 is CASSLRRDQPQHF. As DNA, the CDR3 is TGTGCCAGCAGCCTGCGACGGGATCAGCCCCAGCATTTT.

The chain carries TRBV2 and TRBJ2-3; D might be TRBD1 (6 bases). The CDR3 is made up of 15 amino acids. V was cut by 6 bases and J by 0 bases, with 13 bases left in between. Germline V lookup: CDR1 SNHLY, CDR2 FYNNEI. The CDR3 sequence: CASRAQGRSTDTQYF. In DNA, the CDR3 is TGTGCCAGCAGAGCCCAGGGGCGGAGCACAGATACGCAGTATTTT.

The table lists this clone with a count of one. The J gene is TRBJ2-7, the V gene TRBV5-6; D is ambiguous. V gave up 0 bases and J gave up 0 bases, with 4 bases separating them. CDR1 SGHDT and CDR2 YYEEEE come from the germline V gene. The CDR3 length is 13 residues. The DNA of the CDR3 is TGTGCCAGCAGCTTGGTGAGCTCCTACGAGCAGTACTTC. Its translation: CASSLVSSYEQYF.

The V and J genes are TRBV9 and TRBJ1-1, with D possibly TRBD1 on 5 matching bases. With 1 base removed from V and 2 bases from J, the gap between germline ends came to 18 bases. CDR3 size: 17 residues. The germline V gene has CDR1 SGDLS and CDR2 YYNGEE. The CDR3 spells CASSVNPTGDDNTEAFF. The CDR3, as DNA: TGTGCCAGCAGCGTAAACCCTACGGGGGACGACAACACTGAAGCTTTCTTT.

The chain joins TRBV6-1 to TRBJ2-7; D is unclear. The V gene's germline CDR1 is MNHNS and CDR2 SASEGT. Trimming removed 4 bases from V and 3 bases from J, with 7 bases in between. The CDR3 has 12 residues. The CDR3 DNA reads TGTGCCAGCAGTGCCCGGCTCTACGAGCAGTACTTC. This sequence encodes CASSARLYEQYF.

About this clone: Other DNA sequences in this sample translate to the same CDR3. The V and J genes are TRBV28 and TRBJ1-2, with D maybe TRBD1 (5 bases). In germline, CDR1 is MDHEN, CDR2 SYDVKM. Trimming shortened V by 2 bases and J by 5 bases, and 6 bases separated the two germline ends. The CDR3 runs 12 residues. CDR3 DNA: TGTGCCAGCAGTTTAGGGGGATATGGCTACACCTTC. Protein: CASSLGGYGYTF.

The sample holds one count of this clone. The genes are TRBV6-1 and TRBJ2-7; no firm D call. CDR1 is MNHNS and CDR2 is SASEGT in the germline V gene. The V gene lost 4 bases and the J gene lost 2 bases, with 18 bases spanning the gap. This CDR3 region has 16 residues. The CDR3 sequence is CASSAWAGRYAYEQYF. CDR3 sequence (DNA): TGTGCCAGCAGTGCTTGGGCCGGACGATACGCCTACGAGCAGTACTTC.

This chain uses TRBV4-3 with TRBJ1-4; D not certain. This CDR3 is 15 amino acids long. V was cut by 1 base and J by 5 bases, with 11 bases left in between. Per germline, CDR1 LGHNA and CDR2 YSLEER. CDR3 amino acids: CASSQVTAGNEKLFF. The CDR3 DNA reads as TGCGCCAGCAGCCAAGTGACGGCCGGGAATGAAAAACTGTTTTTT.

This chain joins TRBV6-1 and TRBJ2-6; D gene uncertain. This CDR3 has 17 residues. CDR1 and CDR2 (germline): MNHNS, SASEGT. The V gene lost 1 base and the J gene lost 0 bases, with 10 bases spanning the gap. CDR3 bases: TGTGCCAGCAGTGAAGGAAGACACATCTCTGGGGCCAACGTCCTGACTTTC. This sequence encodes CASSEGRHISGANVLTF.

The J gene is TRBJ2-3, the V gene TRBV2; D remains unclear. This CDR3 spans 15 amino acids. With 3 bases removed from V and 0 bases from J, the gap between germline ends came to 10 bases. CDR1 and CDR2 from the germline V gene are SNHLY and FYNNEI. CDR3 in amino acids: CASSEGITSTDTQYF. For the CDR3, the DNA is TGTGCCAGCAGTGAGGGAATCACCAGCACAGATACGCAGTATTTT.

The chain links TRBV27 to TRBJ1-2, with 9 bases identical to TRBD1. Looked up from germline, CDR1 is MNHEY and CDR2 is SMNVEV (reference sequence). This CDR3 spans 12 amino acids. The V gene end was trimmed by 7 bases and the J gene end by 8 bases; junction bases not matched to a gene: 5. CDR3 in amino acids: CASTMTGGGYTF. CDR3 DNA: TGTGCCAGCACCATGACAGGGGGAGGCTACACCTTC.